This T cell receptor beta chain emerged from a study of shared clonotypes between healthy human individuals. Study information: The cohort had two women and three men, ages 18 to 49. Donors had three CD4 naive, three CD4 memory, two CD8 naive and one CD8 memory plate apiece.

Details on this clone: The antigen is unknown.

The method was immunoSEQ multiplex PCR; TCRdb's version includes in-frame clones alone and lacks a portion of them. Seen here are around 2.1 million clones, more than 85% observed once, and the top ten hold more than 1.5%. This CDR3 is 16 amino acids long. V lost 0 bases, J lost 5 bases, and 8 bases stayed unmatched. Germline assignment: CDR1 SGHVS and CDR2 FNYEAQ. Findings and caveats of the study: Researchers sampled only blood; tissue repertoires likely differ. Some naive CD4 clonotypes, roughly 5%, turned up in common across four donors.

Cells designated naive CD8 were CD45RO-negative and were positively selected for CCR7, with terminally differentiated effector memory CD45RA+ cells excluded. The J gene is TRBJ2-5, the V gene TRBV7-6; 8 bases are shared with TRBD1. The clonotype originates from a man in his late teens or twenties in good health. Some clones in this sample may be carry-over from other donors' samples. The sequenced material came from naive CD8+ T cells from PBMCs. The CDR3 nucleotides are TGTGCCAGCAGCTTAGCCCCAGGGGGCGCGTGGGAGACCCAGTACTTC. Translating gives CASSLAPGGAWETQYF.